Shown below are 2 T cell receptor beta chains from a single sample sequenced in a study of cytomegalovirus exposure and HLA in healthy donors. The primer mix had 60 Vbeta and 13 Jbeta primers. Method: immunoSEQ multiplex PCR; TCRdb's copy keeps in-frame clones and lacks some. The table lists 95,000 to 150,000 clones, about 84% of them singletons. Sequenced sample: PBMCs. Receptors originate from a man aged 35-49 years in good health and CMV-seronegative.

The rearrangement uses TRBV5-4 and TRBJ2-5, with D unclear. The J call may be faulty, since TRBJ2-7 better matches the DNA end. CDR1 and CDR2 from the germline V gene are SGHNT and YYREEE (reference sequence). The CDR3 is made up of 13 amino acids. CDR3 residues: CASSLLRSYEQYF. Here the CDR3 DNA reads TGTGCCAGCAGCTTGCTCAGGTCCTACGAGCAGTACTTC.

The rearrangement uses TRBV28 and TRBJ2-7, with a weak D call TRBD2 (6 bases). V shed 5 bases and J shed 0 bases, with 14 bases lying between them. This CDR3 region has 15 residues. Germline CDR1 and CDR2: MDHEN and SYDVKM. DNA of the CDR3: TGTGCCAGCAGTCCTCCGCTGGGGGGCTCCTACGAGCAGTACTTC. It is translated as CASSPPLGGSYEQYF.